The source of this T cell receptor (beta chain) is a study of human T cells and chemical hapten exposure (dated by TCRdb to 2020 to 2023). Describing the broader study: For sensitization, 2% DPC in acetone was applied to an approximately 2 cm by approximately 2 cm area of upper inner arm skin. The patient cohort, mostly female, included alopecia areata with under or over 50% scalp involvement, alopecia totalis and alopecia universalis. Libraries were combined into a pool for sequencing, and differences in TCR yield between samples came mainly from small differences in library volumes within the pool. Roughly 30 alopecia patients provided blood for TCR sequencing at one to four time points (pre-sensitization, 2, 6 and 24 weeks). Patch tests used Finn chambers with 0.01% DPC on the upper back, scored after 6 days by International Contact Dermatitis Research Group standards. Patient blood was sampled pre-sensitization (week 0) and at 2, 6 and about 24 weeks after DPC sensitization. Throughout the study period of around 25 weeks, patients also received therapeutic DPC doses to the scalp every week. Peripheral blood TCR repertoire changes were tracked in vivo in alopecia patients during primary and secondary sensitization to the hapten diphenylcyclopropenone (DPC).

Its CDR3 holds 13 amino acids, cysteine through phenylalanine. The only DNA kept is the CDR3, 39 bases in frame from the first base. V and J are truncated by 2 bases and 3 bases respectively, leaving an intervening sequence of 7 bases. CDR1 and CDR2 were assigned from the germline V gene as MNHEY and SVGEGT. The library relied on RACE. Sequencer: NextSeq 500. During library preparation, unique molecular identifiers were attached to individual cDNA molecules so that TCRs could be counted in a quantitative, reproducible way. Both TCR alpha and TCR beta chains were sequenced from each blood RNA sample. In the paper's pipeline: The median number of TCRs per sample was roughly 98,000, ranging from roughly 20,000 to 700,000. V, J and CDR3 annotation of the TCR reads was performed with the Decombinator software suite. Every sample was subsampled to the same number of TCRs (28,000) for the PS versus PT1 abundance plots. TCRs were defined as expanded if absent before sensitization and observed at least eight times at the 2-week time point. Clones were called with MiXCR by TCRdb after fastp trimmed the public reads at Q25, and only in-frame beta chains were retained. For every CDR3 protein sequence, its rows merge into one entry that carries the most common genes and DNA. The V and J calls reflect TCRdb's pipeline rather than the authors' work. This sample holds some 94,000 distinct CDR3 sequences; approximately 13% were observed only once. The ten largest clonotypes hold over 2% of the sample.

Overall study outcomes, separate from this receptor: Because all patients had alopecia, a presumed autoimmune disease, the immune response of the patients might differ from that of healthy individuals. DPC sensitization did not change the number of TCRs with a frequency above 1 in 1000, and there was no evidence of changes in global repertoire structure. Patch test score was positively correlated with the number of PT1 expanded TCRs, with significance at thresholds 8, 16 and 32 but not at 4. Repeated subsampling changed both the strength of the expansion versus patch-test correlation and the threshold at which the correlation became significant. Expanded TCRs formed significantly more large CDR3 similarity clusters than pre-sensitization or healthy control sets, consistent with antigen-driven responses.

This clonotype has only a few counts. This receptor's antigen is unknown. Within one base of it there is no much larger clone, and no base qualities were kept. Interpreted using the paper, the time point label stands for: patch test 1, 2 weeks after DPC sensitization. Reading the label with the study, this specimen's treatment or condition is: therapeutic diphenylcyclopropenone sensitization with weekly scalp DPC. At each patch-test visit, blood was drawn before the patch test was applied. Patients were eligible if aged 18 to 70, diagnosed with alopecia and judged suitable for DPC therapy, and pregnant patients were excluded. Total RNA was isolated from unfractionated whole blood collected in Tempus Blood RNA tubes.

Sample: whole blood, taken in connection with sensitization to the hapten diphenylcyclopropenone (DPC). In this chain, TRBV6-2 or TRBV6-3 is recombined with TRBJ1-1, with the D gene not confidently named. The sequence was obtained from a woman aged 35 to 49 with alopecia areata. Some clones in this sample may be carry-over from other donors' samples. The CDR3 corresponds to CASSYEAYTEAFF. The sequence in DNA is TGTGCCAGCAGTTACGAGGCTTACACTGAAGCTTTCTTT.